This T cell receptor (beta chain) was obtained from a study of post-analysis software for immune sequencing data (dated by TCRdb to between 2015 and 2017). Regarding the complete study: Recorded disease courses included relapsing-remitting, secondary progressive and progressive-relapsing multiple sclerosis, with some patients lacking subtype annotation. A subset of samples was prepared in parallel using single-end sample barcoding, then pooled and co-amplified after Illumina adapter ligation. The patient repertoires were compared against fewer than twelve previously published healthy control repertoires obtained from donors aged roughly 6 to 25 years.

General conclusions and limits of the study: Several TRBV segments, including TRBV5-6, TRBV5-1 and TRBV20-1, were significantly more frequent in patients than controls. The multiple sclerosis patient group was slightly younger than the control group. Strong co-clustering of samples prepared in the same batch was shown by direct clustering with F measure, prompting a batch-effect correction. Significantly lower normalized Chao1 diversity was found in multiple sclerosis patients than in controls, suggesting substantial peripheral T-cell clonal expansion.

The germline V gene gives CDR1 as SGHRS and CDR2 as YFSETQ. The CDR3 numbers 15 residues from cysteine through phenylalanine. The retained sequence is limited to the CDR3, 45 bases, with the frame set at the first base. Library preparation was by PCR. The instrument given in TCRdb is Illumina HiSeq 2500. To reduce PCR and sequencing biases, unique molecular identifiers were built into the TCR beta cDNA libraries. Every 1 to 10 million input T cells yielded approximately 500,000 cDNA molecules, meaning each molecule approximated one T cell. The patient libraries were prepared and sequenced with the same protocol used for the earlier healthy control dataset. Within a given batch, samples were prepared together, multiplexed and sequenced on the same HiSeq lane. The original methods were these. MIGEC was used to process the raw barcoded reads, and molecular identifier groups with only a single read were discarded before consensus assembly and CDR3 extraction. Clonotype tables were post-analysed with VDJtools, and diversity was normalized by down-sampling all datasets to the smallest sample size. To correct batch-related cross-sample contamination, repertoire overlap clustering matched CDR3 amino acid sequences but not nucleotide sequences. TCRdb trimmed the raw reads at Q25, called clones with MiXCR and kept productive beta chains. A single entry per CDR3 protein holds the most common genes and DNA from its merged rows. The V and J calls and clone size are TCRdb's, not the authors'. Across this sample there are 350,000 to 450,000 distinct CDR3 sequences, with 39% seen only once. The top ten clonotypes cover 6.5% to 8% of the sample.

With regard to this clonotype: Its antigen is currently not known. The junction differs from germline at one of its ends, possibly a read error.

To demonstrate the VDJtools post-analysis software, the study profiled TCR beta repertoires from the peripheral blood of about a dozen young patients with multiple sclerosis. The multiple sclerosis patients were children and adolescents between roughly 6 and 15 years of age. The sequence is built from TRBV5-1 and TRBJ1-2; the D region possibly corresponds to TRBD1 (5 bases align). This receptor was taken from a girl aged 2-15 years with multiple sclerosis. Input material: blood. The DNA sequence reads TGCGCCAGCAGTTTGGTGCAGGGTGGAGGCTATGGCTACACCTTC. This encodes CASSLVQGGGYGYTF.